This T cell receptor beta chain was observed in a study of blood T cell repertoires in COVID-19. In the study overall: Italy, Spain and the United States were the sources of the convalescent and acute COVID-19 samples. The cDNA or gDNA used as material had been derived from T cells, B-cell-depleted T cells, or PBMCs.

Germline-derived CDR1 and CDR2 are MDHEN and SYDVKM. The junction had 17 bases not matched to a gene; V was cut back by 5 bases and J by 1 base. The CDR3 spans 19 residues. Only in-frame clones appear in the TCRdb table, and some are missing; sequencing was by immunoSEQ multiplex PCR. The table lists about 220,000 clones, under 90% of them singletons, with 2.5% to 3% in the top ten. The source of this sequence is a woman aged 40-49 years with active or convalescent COVID-19. The sample comprised peripheral blood. The chain links TRBV28 to TRBJ2-3; TRBD2 matches 8 bases. The CDR3 region is CASSVIQGRLAGRTDTQYF. Here the CDR3 DNA reads TGTGCCAGCAGTGTAATCCAGGGGAGGTTAGCGGGACGCACAGATACGCAGTATTTT.